One sample yielded the 18 T cell receptor beta chains listed below, sequenced in a study of T cell clonotyping in hematopoietic cell transplantation. Produced via immunoSEQ multiplex PCR; TCRdb's table is partial and in-frame only. The data contain tens of thousands of clones, about 95% of them seen just once; the ten biggest clones take up around 1.6%. As for time point: recipient sample about 28 days before transplant, after cytoreduction. The specimen was peripheral blood mononuclear cells, collected before stem cell transplant. These receptors all come from a man aged 35-49 years with chronic myeloid leukemia. Some clones in this sample may be carry-over from other donors' samples.

The chain couples TRBV30 to TRBJ2-3, with 8 bases that match TRBD1. CDR1 and CDR2 from the germline V gene are GTSNPN and SVGIG (reference sequence). This CDR3 has 13 residues. V gave up 8 bases and J gave up 2 bases; unmatched junction bases: 6. CDR3 amino acids: CATHRGATDTQYF. The CDR3 coding sequence is TGTGCCACTCACAGGGGGGCCACAGATACGCAGTATTTT.

The chain joins TRBV7-7 to TRBJ2-6, with D hard to call. The V and J ends lost 8 bases and 1 base respectively, with 18 bases between them. The CDR3 length is 17 residues. Germline values: CDR1 SSHAT, CDR2 FNYEAQ (reference sequence). CDR3 loop: CASGPPGSPSGANVLTF. The CDR3 nucleotides are TGTGCCAGCGGTCCCCCAGGAAGCCCGTCTGGGGCCAACGTCCTGACTTTC.

This chain joins TRBV14 and TRBJ2-3; D remains ambiguous. CDR1 is SGHDN and CDR2 is FVKESK in the germline V gene. Trimming removed 3 bases at V and 0 bases at J, with 4 bases between. The CDR3 has 13 amino acids. CDR3 in DNA: TGTGCCAGCAGCCACCTTAGCACAGATACGCAGTATTTT. It encodes CASSHLSTDTQYF.

The rearrangement links TRBV7-9 to TRBJ1-6; 7 bases are shared with TRBD1. The CDR3 spans 15 residues. V lost 6 bases and J lost 7; bases outside the gene matches: 9. Germline V gene lookup returns CDR1 SEHNR and CDR2 FQNEAQ (reference sequence). CDR3 DNA: TGTGCCAGCAGTTCTCAGACAGGGATCAATTCACCCCTCCACTTT. Translating it yields CASSSQTGINSPLHF.

V is TRBV19 and J is TRBJ2-3; D uncertain. The CDR3 is 16 amino acids. The V end was cut by 5 bases, the J end by 1 base, with 16 bases between. CDR1 is LNHDA, CDR2 SQIVND, per germline (reference sequence). This chain's CDR3 is CASSPWALGGTDTQYF. The CDR3 coding sequence is TGTGCCAGTAGTCCCTGGGCCCTCGGCGGCACAGATACGCAGTATTTT.

The chain has TRBV5-4 and TRBJ2-7; D is perhaps TRBD1 or TRBD2 (6 bases each). Germline V CDR1 and CDR2: SGHNT, YYREEE (reference sequence). The CDR3 spans 15 residues. Trimming pared 0 bases from V and 7 bases from J, leaving 17 bases between. CDR3 sequence: CASSLVPGATGEQYF. The CDR3 DNA is TGTGCCAGCAGCTTGGTACCGGGGGCCACGGGGGAGCAGTACTTC.

This chain connects TRBV20-1 to TRBJ1-1, with no clear D. Germline V gives CDR1 DFQATT, CDR2 SNEGSKA (reference sequence). Trimming took 5 bases from V and 7 from J, leaving 8 bases between them. The length of the CDR3 is 10 residues. The CDR3 spells CSAEWGEAFF. The CDR3 coding sequence is TGCAGTGCTGAGTGGGGTGAAGCTTTCTTT.

The CDR3 here is CAWNGRGGSDTQYF. In nucleotides, the CDR3 is TGTGCCTGGAATGGGCGGGGGGGCTCGGATACGCAGTATTTT. This chain uses TRBV30 with TRBJ2-3; 9 nucleotides agree with TRBD2. Trimming took 4 bases from V and 6 from J; bases not matched to a gene: 8. Per the germline V gene, CDR1 is GTSNPN and CDR2 is SVGIG (reference sequence). The CDR3 is 14 residues long.

The DNA for the CDR3 is TGTGCCAGCAGTGCAGGTATGGGGAGCGGGGCCAACGTCCTGACTTTC. It encodes CASSAGMGSGANVLTF. The rearrangement uses TRBV6-1 and TRBJ2-6; possibly TRBD2 for D (5 bases). The CDR3 totals 16 residues. CDR1 is MNHNS, CDR2 SASEGT, per germline. V was pared by 4 bases and J by 4 bases, with 14 bases between.

The chain has TRBV6-5 and TRBJ1-6; D remains unclear. The germline V and J ends were trimmed by 4 bases and 7 bases, with 5 bases remaining between them. This CDR3 comprises 12 residues. Germline V gene data show CDR1 as MNHEY and CDR2 as SVGAGI. As DNA, the CDR3 is TGTGCCAGCAGTTTCCAGAATTCACCCCTCCACTTT. The encoded protein is CASSFQNSPLHF.

This clone has just a few counts. Here the CDR3 reads CASSSGQGYQPQHF. The CDR3 DNA follows: TGTGCCAGCAGCTCCGGACAGGGATATCAGCCCCAGCATTTT. V and J are TRBV2 and TRBJ1-5, with 8 bases fitting TRBD1. The CDR3 length is 14 residues. The trim removed 6 bases at V and 5 bases at J, leaving 6 bases unmatched. Germline CDR1 SNHLY, CDR2 FYNNEI.

V gene TRBV7-9 combines with J gene TRBJ1-6, with a possible D match to TRBD1 (5 bases). The CDR3 loop spans 17 amino acids. Trimming took 1 base from V and 0 from J, leaving 10 bases between them. CDR1 is SEHNR and CDR2 is FQNEAQ in the germline V gene (reference sequence). The CDR3 DNA reads TGTGCCAGCAGCTTAGGGGCAGGGAGCTCCTATAATTCACCCCTCCACTTT. This sequence encodes CASSLGAGSSYNSPLHF.

V and J are TRBV7-3 and TRBJ2-1; D may be TRBD1 or TRBD2 (6 bases each). V was clipped by 5 bases and J by 1 base, with 18 bases between them. The CDR3 is made up of 17 amino acids. Per germline, CDR1 SGHTA and CDR2 FQGTGA. CDR3 in amino acids: CASSPFERGGSYNEQFF. CDR3 bases: TGTGCCAGCAGCCCCTTTGAGAGAGGGGGGTCCTACAATGAGCAGTTCTTC.

This chain links TRBV7-6 with TRBJ1-6, with 7 bases that match TRBD1. V lost 5 bases to trimming and J lost 10 bases; unmatched junction nucleotides: 14. This CDR3 spans 16 amino acids. In germline, CDR1 is SGHVS, CDR2 FNYEAQ. DNA for the CDR3: TGTGCCAGCAGCCGGACAGGAGGGCTTCTAAACTCACCCCTCCACTTT. Its translation is CASSRTGGLLNSPLHF.

The sample holds one count of this clone. The V and J genes are TRBV6-1 and TRBJ2-7, with D possibly matching TRBD1 (6 bases). Trimming stripped 7 bases from V and 3 bases from J, with 10 bases between. Germline values: CDR1 MNHNS, CDR2 SASEGT. The CDR3 spans 12 residues. The CDR3 region has the DNA TGTGCCAGCAATCAGGACAGCTACGAGCAGTACTTC. It is translated as CASNQDSYEQYF.

The gene calls are TRBV30 and TRBJ2-3; the D gene is possibly TRBD1 (6 bases). V gave up 0 bases and J gave up 0 bases, with 16 bases separating them. The CDR3 loop spans 17 amino acids. The germline gives CDR1 GTSNPN, CDR2 SVGIG (reference sequence). CDR3 nucleotides: TGTGCCTGGAGTGTAACCCCCTCAGGGGCTAGCACAGATACGCAGTATTTT. This codes for CAWSVTPSGASTDTQYF.

The chain has TRBV19 and TRBJ1-2; D is possibly TRBD1 (6 bases). The CDR3 is 12 amino acids. V lost 8 bases and J lost 3, with 10 bases in between. The germline gives CDR1 LNHDA, CDR2 SQIVND (reference sequence). CDR3 sequence: CASPRGHYGYTF. The CDR3, as DNA: TGTGCCAGTCCCAGGGGACACTATGGCTACACCTTC.

About this clone itself: An end of the junction differs from the germline gene, which may be a read error. CDR3 in amino acids: CASSLTGPLQTGNTIYF. CDR3 DNA: TGTGCCAGCAGCTTGACCGGGCCCCTCCAAACTGGAAACACCATATATTTT. The genes are TRBV5-1 and TRBJ1-3; D ambiguous. The CDR3 sequence is 17 residues long. Germline assignment: CDR1 SGHRS and CDR2 YFSETQ.